The clone carrying this T cell receptor beta chain was detected ten times or more. The target antigen is unknown. The J segment lost 4 bases and the V segment lost 0 bases, leaving 2 bases of the junction unmatched. Germline V CDR1 and CDR2: SGHKS, YYEKEE (reference sequence). The CDR3 is made up of 15 amino acids. The data derive from a study of CD8 T cells in ankylosing spondylitis. The study, taken as a whole, reports: Disease-associated clones were reportedly significantly overrepresented in matched ankylosing spondylitis synovial fluid. Blood of patients with ankylosing spondylitis appeared to be characterized by a TCR beta motif of eight highly homologous variants.

Making use of molecular barcodes, quantitative 5'-RACE generated TCR beta libraries. TCRdb analysed the 5' RACE reads with MiXCR anew, one entry per CDR3 protein. The table shows hundreds of thousands of distinct CDR3 sequences, with around 11% occurring only once. The sample comprised blood, either unsorted or a sorted T cell fraction (not recorded which). The V call is TRBV5-5, the J call TRBJ2-1; TRBD1 agrees at 9 bases. The receptor comes from a male donor with ankylosing spondylitis. The CDR3 protein is CASSLVGQGYNEQFF. The CDR3 DNA is TGTGCCAGCAGCTTGGTGGGACAGGGATACAATGAGCAGTTCTTC.